Listed here is a single T cell receptor beta chain. V was shortened by 6 bases and J by 0 bases, with 11 bases between the two germline ends. Per the germline V gene, CDR1 is SGHAT and CDR2 is FQNNGV. CDR3 length: 15 residues. The sample originates from a study of identical twins. Using its own MiXCR run on the 5' RACE reads, TCRdb lists one record per CDR3 protein. In the table there are approximately 890,000 distinct CDR3 sequences, around an eighth of which are singletons. The same specimen was also included in a second study, on yellow fever vaccine responses in identical twins.

This TCR was recovered from a woman under 30 in good health. Sequencing input: PBMCs. The gene calls are TRBV11-2 and TRBJ2-2; weak D call: TRBD2 (5 bases). Here the CDR3 reads CASRIGLSNTGELFF. The CDR3, as DNA: TGTGCCAGCAGAATCGGACTCTCGAACACCGGGGAGCTGTTTTTT.